The clone carrying this T cell receptor (beta chain) showed up many times. No antigen is known for it. Mismatch with germline at one junction end may stem from a read error. This specimen belongs to a study of CD8+CD57+ T cells in acquired aplastic anemia. Study results and limitations: Fewer than 30 CD8+ CDR3 sequences were shared between patients and controls.

Using genomic DNA as the template, TCR beta VDJ and CDR3 profiling was carried out. A single record per CDR3 protein comes from TCRdb applying MiXCR to the reads. The sample lists fewer than 250,000 distinct CDR3 sequences, 40% to 60% occurring once. Germline V gives CDR1 SGHAT, CDR2 FQNNGV. This CDR3 is built from 13 residues. Patients picked for sequencing had shown CD8+CD57+ cell expansion detected by flow cytometry. The chain combines TRBV11-2 with TRBJ2-4, with D possibly being TRBD1 or TRBD2 (5 bases each). Sequenced material: sorted CD4+, CD8+, or CD8+CD57+ T cells (not recorded which) from PBMCs. This clonotype was obtained from a human donor with aplastic anemia. This CDR3 is CASSWDAGGITLF. As DNA, the CDR3 is TGTGCCAGCAGCTGGGACGCCGGAGGAATTACGCTCTTC. Full variable domain (outside the CDR3, taken from reference TRBV11-2 and TRBJ2-4): EAGVAQSPRYKIIEKRQSVAFWCNPISGHATLYWYQQILGQGPKLLIQFQNNGVVDDSQLPKDRFSAERLKGVDSTLKIQPAKLEDSAVYLCASSWDAGGITLFGAGTRLSVL.